What follows is one TCR beta chain and its context. Assay: immunoSEQ multiplex PCR; the TCRdb copy retains only in-frame clones and omits some. The sample contains 43,000 or so clones, 80% of which appear only once. This specimen comes from a study of PD-L1 blockade in urothelial cancer. Across the study: A median of roughly 140,000 T cells was found in the blood samples.

Noted time point: pretreatment peripheral blood. CDR1 and CDR2 from the germline V gene are SGHKS and YYEKEE (reference sequence). V gave up 3 bases and J gave up 5 bases; unmatched junction bases: 7. The CDR3 consists of 15 residues. The chain combines TRBV5-5 with TRBJ1-1, with 10 bases lining up with TRBD1. The source was PBMCs, collected around atezolizumab (anti-PD-L1) treatment. The TCR sequence derives from a man in his fifties or sixties with urothelial cancer. The DNA for the CDR3 is TGTGCCAGCAGCTGGACAGGGGGACGGGAAACTGAAGCTTTCTTT. It encodes CASSWTGGRETEAFF.